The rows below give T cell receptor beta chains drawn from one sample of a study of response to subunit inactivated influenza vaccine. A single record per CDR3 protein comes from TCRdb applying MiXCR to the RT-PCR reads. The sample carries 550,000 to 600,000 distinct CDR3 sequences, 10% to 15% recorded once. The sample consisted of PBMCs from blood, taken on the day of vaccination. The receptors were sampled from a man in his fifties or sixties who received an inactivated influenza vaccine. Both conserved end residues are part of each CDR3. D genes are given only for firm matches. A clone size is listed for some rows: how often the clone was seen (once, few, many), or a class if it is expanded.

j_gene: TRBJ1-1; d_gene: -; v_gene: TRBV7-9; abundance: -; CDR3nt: TGTGCCAGCAGTAAGGCCGGGGCGAACACTGAAGCTTTCTTT; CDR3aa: CASSKAGANTEAFF
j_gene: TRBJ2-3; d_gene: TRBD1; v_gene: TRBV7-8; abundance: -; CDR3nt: TGTGCCAGCAGCTTATCTGGGCAGGGGGCAAATACGCAGTATTTT; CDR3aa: CASSLSGQGANTQYF
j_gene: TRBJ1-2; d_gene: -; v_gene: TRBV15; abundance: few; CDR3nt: TGTGCCACCAGGTTGGGGGGTGGGAACTATGGCTACACCTTC; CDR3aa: CATRLGGGNYGYTF
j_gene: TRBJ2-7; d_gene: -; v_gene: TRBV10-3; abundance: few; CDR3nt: TGTGCCATCGGGGGAACCTACGAGCAGTACTTC; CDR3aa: CAIGGTYEQYF
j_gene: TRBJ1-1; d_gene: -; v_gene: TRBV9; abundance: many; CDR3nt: TGTGCCAGCAGCGTAGCTACGGGGCTGAACACTGAAGCTTTCTTT; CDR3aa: CASSVATGLNTEAFF
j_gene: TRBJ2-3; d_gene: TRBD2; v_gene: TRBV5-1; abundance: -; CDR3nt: TGCGCCAGCAGCCAGACTAGCGGATCAGATACGCAGTATTTT; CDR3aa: CASSQTSGSDTQYF
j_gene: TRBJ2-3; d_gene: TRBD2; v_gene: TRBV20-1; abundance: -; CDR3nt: TGCAGTGCTAGTGGGGCTAGCGGGGGCACAGATACGCAGTATTTT; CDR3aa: CSASGASGGTDTQYF
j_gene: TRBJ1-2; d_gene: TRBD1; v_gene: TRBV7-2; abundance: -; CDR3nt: TGTGCCAGCAGCTCGGGAGACAGGGTCGGAGGCTACACCTTC; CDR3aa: CASSSGDRVGGYTF
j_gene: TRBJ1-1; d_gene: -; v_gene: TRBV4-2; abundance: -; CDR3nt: TGTGCCAGCAGCCAAGGGGCCTCGAACACTGAAGCTTTCTTT; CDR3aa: CASSQGASNTEAFF
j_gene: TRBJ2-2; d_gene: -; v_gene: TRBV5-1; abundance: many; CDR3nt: TGCGCCAGCAGCTTGGAAGGGTGGAACACCGGGGAGCTGTTTTTT; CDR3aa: CASSLEGWNTGELFF
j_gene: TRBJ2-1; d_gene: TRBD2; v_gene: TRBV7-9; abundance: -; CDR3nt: TGTGCCAGCAGCTTAGGGCGGGAGGGTGAGCAGTTCTTC; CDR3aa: CASSLGREGEQFF
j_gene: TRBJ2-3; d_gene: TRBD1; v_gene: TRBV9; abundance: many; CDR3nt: TGTGCCAGCAGCCTAGGGGGCCTAGCAGATACGCAGTATTTT; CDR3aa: CASSLGGLADTQYF
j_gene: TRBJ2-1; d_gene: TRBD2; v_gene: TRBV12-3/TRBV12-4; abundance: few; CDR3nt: TGTGCCAGCAGCCCGGGACTAGCGGGGATCAACGGTGAGCAGTTCTTC; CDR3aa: CASSPGLAGINGEQFF
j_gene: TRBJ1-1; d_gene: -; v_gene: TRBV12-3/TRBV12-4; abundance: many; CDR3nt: TGTGCCAGCAGTTTCACAGGGCCCAACACTGAAGCTTTCTTT; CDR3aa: CASSFTGPNTEAFF
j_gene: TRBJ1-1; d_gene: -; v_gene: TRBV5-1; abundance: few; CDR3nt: TGCGCCAGCAGAAAGTTCATGAACACTGAAGCTTTCTTT; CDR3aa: CASRKFMNTEAFF
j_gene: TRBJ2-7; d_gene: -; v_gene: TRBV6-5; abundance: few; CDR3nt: TGTGCCAGCAGTTACGGATTACAGGGCTACGAGCAGTACTTC; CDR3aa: CASSYGLQGYEQYF
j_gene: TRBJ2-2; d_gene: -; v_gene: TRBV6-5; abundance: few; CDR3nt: TGTGCCAGCAGTTACGGTTCGGGGAACTCCGGGGAGCTGTTTTTT; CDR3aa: CASSYGSGNSGELFF
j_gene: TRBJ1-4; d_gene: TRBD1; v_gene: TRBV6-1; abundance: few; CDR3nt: TGTGCCAGCAGCCGACAGGGGTCTAATGAAAAACTGTTTTTT; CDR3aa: CASSRQGSNEKLFF
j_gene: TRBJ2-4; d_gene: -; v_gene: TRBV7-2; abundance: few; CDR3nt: TGTGCCAGCAGCTTATACCCTCCTTCCCCTTCGAACATTCAGTACTTC; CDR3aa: CASSLYPPSPSNIQYF
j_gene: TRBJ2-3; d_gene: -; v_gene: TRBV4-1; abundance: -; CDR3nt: TGCGCCAGCAGCCAGATGGGGACAGATACGCAGTATTTT; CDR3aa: CASSQMGTDTQYF
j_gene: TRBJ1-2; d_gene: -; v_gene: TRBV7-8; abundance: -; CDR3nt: TGTGCCAGCACAGCCCCCGGGGACTATGGCTACACCTTC; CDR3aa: CASTAPGDYGYTF
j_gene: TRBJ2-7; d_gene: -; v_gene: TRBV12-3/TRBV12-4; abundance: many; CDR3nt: TGTGCCAGCAGTTTCGCAGACACGGGGAGCGAGCAGTACTTC; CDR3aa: CASSFADTGSEQYF
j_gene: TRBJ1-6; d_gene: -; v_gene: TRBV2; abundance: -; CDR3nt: TGTGCCAGCAGTGAAGCGCTTCTGACAGGCTCAAATAATTCACCCCTCCACTTT; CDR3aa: CASSEALLTGSNNSPLHF
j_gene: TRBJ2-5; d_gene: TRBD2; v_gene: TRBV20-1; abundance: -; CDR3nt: TGCAGCCCTACGCGGGGGGGCCAAGAGACCCAGTACTTC; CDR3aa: CSPTRGGQETQYF
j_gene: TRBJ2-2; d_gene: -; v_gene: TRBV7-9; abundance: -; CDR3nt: TGTGGACCTACTAACACCGGGGAGCTGTTTTTT; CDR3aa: CGPTNTGELFF
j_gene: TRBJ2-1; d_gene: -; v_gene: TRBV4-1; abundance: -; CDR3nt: TGCGCCAGCAGCCAAAAATCCTCAGGGAATGAGCAGTTCTTC; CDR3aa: CASSQKSSGNEQFF
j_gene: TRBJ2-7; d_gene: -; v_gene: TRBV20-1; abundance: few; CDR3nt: TGCAGTGCTAGAGATCCGAGGGGACGGGAGCAGTACTTC; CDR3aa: CSARDPRGREQYF
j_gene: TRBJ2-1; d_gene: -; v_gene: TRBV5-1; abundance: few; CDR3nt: TGCGCCAGCAGCTTGGATGTTAGCGTGTATGAGCAGTTCTTC; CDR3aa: CASSLDVSVYEQFF
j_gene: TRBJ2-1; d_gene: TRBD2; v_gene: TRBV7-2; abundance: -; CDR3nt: TGTGCCAGCATGATCAGCGGGGGCCGTGAGCAGTTCTTC; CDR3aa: CASMISGGREQFF
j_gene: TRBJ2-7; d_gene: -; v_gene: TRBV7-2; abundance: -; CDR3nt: TGTGCCAGCAGCTTAGGGAGTAGTAGCTCCTACGAGCAGTACTTC; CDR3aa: CASSLGSSSSYEQYF
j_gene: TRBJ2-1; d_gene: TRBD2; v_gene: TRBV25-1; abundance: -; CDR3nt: TGTGCCAGCACCTCCAGCGGGAGGGCCGGGCAGTTCTTC; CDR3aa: CASTSSGRAGQFF
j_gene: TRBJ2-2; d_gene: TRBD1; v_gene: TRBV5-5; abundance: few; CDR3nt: TGTGCCAGCAGATTGACAGGGGACAACACCGGGGAGCTGTTTTTT; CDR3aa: CASRLTGDNTGELFF
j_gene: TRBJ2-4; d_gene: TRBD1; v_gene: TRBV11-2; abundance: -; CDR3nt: TGTGCCAGCAGCTCCCTGCCCCGACAGGGAACCCGGAGAGGTGACATTCAGTACTTC; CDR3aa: CASSSLPRQGTRRGDIQYF
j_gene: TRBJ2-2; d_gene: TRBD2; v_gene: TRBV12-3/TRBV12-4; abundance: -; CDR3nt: TGTGCCAGCAGTTTCGTGGGGGGGTGGACCGGGGAGCTGTTTTTT; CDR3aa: CASSFVGGWTGELFF
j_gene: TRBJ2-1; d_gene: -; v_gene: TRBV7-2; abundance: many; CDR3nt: TGTGCCAGCAGCCCCTCTGGGGGGAGCTCCTACAATGAGCAGTTCTTC; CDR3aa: CASSPSGGSSYNEQFF
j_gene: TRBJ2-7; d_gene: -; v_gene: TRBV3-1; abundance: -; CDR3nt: TGTGCCAGCAGCCAAGGTCAGACCCCCTTCTACGAGCAGTACTTC; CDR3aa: CASSQGQTPFYEQYF
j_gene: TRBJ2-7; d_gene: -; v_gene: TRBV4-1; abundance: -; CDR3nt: TGCGCCAGCAGCCTCAGCTCAGGGACATCGCTCTACGAGCAGTACTTC; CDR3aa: CASSLSSGTSLYEQYF
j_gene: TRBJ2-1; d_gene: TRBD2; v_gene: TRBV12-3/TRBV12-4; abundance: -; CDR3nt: TGTGCCAGCAGCCAGGGGCGGGGGGATGAGCAGTTCTTC; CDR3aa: CASSQGRGDEQFF
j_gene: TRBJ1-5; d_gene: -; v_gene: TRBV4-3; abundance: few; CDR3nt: TGCGCCAGCAGCCAAGAAGGACGGACAGATCAGCCCCAGCATTTT; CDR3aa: CASSQEGRTDQPQHF
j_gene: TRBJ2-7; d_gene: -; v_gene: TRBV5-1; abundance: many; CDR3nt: TGCGCCAGCAGCTTGGAAGGTACTAGCCGGCACGAGCAGTACTTC; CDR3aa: CASSLEGTSRHEQYF
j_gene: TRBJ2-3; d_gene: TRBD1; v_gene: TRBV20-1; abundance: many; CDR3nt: TGCAGTGCTAGGGACAGGGGTCCAGATACGCAGTATTTT; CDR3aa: CSARDRGPDTQYF
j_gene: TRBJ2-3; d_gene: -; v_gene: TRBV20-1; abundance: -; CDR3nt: TGCAGTGCTAGCCGGGGAAGCACAGATACGCAGTATTTT; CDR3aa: CSASRGSTDTQYF
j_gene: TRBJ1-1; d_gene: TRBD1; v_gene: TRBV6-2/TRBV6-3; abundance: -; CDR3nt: TGTGCCAGCAGTTACCGCCTCGGGACAGCTATGAACACTGAAGCTTTCTTT; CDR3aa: CASSYRLGTAMNTEAFF
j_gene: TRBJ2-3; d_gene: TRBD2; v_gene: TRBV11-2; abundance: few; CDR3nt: TGTGCCAGCAGCCGCCGGGGGGGTAGCGGCACAGATACGCAGTATTTT; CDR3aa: CASSRRGGSGTDTQYF
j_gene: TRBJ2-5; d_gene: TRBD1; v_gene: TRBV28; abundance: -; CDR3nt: TGTGCCAGCAGTTCGGACAGGGGTCAAGAGACCCAGTACTTC; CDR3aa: CASSSDRGQETQYF
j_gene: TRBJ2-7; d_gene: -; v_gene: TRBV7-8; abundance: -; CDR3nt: TGTGCCAGCAGTTCGGACTCGGCCTCCTACGAGCAGTACTTC; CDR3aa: CASSSDSASYEQYF
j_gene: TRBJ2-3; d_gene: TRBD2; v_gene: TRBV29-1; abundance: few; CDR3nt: TGCAGCGTTGTGCACAGCGGGGGGGCAGGAGATACGCAGTATTTT; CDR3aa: CSVVHSGGAGDTQYF
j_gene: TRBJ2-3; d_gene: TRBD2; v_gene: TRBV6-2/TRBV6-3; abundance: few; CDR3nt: TGTGCCAGCAGTCCTTCCCTAGCGGGAGGGACAGATACGCAGTATTTT; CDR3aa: CASSPSLAGGTDTQYF
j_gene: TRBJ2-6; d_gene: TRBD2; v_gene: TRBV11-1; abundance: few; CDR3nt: TGTGCCAGCAGCCACCGGACTAGCGTATATCGAGAGGGCAACGTCCTGACTTTC; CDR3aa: CASSHRTSVYREGNVLTF
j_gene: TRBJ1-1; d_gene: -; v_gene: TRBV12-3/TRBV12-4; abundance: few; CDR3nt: TGTGCCAGCAGCCTTAGTGGACAGACAAACACTGAAGCTTTCTTT; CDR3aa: CASSLSGQTNTEAFF
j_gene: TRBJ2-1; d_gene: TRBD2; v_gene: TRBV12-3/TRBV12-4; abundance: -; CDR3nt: TGTGCCAGCCAAGGACTAGCGGGGTACAATGAGCAGTTCTTC; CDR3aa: CASQGLAGYNEQFF
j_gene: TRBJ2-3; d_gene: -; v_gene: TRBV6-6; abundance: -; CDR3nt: TGTGCCAGCAGACCAGCGGCGACAGATACGCAGTATTTT; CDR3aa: CASRPAATDTQYF
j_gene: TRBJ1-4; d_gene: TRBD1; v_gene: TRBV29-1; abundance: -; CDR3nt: TGCAGCGTTGGTGGACAGGCTCGTAATGAAAAACTGTTTTTT; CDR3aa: CSVGGQARNEKLFF
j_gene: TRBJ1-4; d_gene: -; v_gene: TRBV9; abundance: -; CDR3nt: TGTGCCAGCAGCGTAGGATCAAGACCCAATGAAAAACTGTTTTTT; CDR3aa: CASSVGSRPNEKLFF
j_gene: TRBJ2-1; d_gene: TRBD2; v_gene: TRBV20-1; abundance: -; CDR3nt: TGCAGTGCTAAGTCGGTCCCTAGCGGGATGGGGAATGAGCAGTTCTTC; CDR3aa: CSAKSVPSGMGNEQFF
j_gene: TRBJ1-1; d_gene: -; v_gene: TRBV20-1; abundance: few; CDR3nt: TGCAGTGCTAGAGTTGGCAGGGGATTTGCTGAAGCTTTCTTT; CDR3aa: CSARVGRGFAEAFF
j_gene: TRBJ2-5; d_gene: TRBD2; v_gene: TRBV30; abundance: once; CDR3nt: TGTGCCTGGAAACTAGCGGGGGCTAAGGCCCAGTACTTC; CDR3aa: CAWKLAGAKAQYF
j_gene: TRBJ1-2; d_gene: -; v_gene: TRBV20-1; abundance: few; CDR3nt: TGCAGTGCTACCGCACAGACCCGTGTGGATGGCTACACCTTC; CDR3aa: CSATAQTRVDGYTF
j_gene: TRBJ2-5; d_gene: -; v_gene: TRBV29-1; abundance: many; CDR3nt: TGCAGCTTCTGGACAGAAGAGACCCAGTACTTC; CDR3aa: CSFWTEETQYF